The T cell receptor beta chain described here comes from a study of patients and donors after allogeneic stem cell transplantation. TCRdb re-called the RT-PCR reads with MiXCR, one entry per CDR3 protein. The data show about 150,000 distinct CDR3 sequences, with approximately 37% seen just once and roughly 50% held by the top ten. V was clipped by 1 base and J by 7 bases, with 8 bases between them. Germline V gene sequence: CDR1 MGHDK, CDR2 SYGVNS. The CDR3 has 14 residues. The sequence came from a human donor who was either an allogeneic HSCT recipient or a stem cell or donor lymphocyte infusion donor (not recorded which). It is not recorded whose cells these are; they may come from a transplant donor. The gene calls are TRBV25-1 and TRBJ1-6, with TRBD1 as a possible D gene (6 bases). Sequencing was done on a sample of blood, either unsorted or a sorted T cell fraction (not recorded which). The CDR3 reads CASSESRGNSPLHF. DNA of the CDR3: TGTGCCAGCAGTGAATCAAGGGGGAATTCACCCCTCCACTTT.